The 2 T cell receptor beta chains given below trace back to one sample, sequenced in a study of blood T cell repertoires in COVID-19. The table came from immunoSEQ multiplex PCR; TCRdb's copy has only in-frame clones and leaves some out. Of 360,000 or so clones listed, nearly 90% are singletons. Sample: PBMCs or T cells enriched from blood (not recorded which). The source is a woman aged 25 to 39 who had recovered from COVID-19.

The rearrangement uses TRBV2 and TRBJ2-7; D is uncertain. Trimming removed 3 bases at V and 2 bases at J, with 8 bases between. The CDR3 extends over 13 amino acids. The germline V gene encodes CDR1 SNHLY and CDR2 FYNNEI. CDR3 in amino acids: CASSDDLTYEQYF. Written as DNA, the CDR3 is TGTGCCAGCAGTGATGACTTAACCTACGAGCAGTACTTC.

The rearrangement joins TRBV5-1 to TRBJ1-4; no definite D call. The V and J ends lost 5 bases and 6 bases respectively, with 17 bases between them. This CDR3 contains 15 residues. The germline V gene has CDR1 SGHRS and CDR2 YFSETQ. The CDR3 DNA follows: TGCGCCAGCAGGGAGGCACCCCGTTTTGATGAAAAACTGTTTTTT. The encoded protein is CASREAPRFDEKLFF.